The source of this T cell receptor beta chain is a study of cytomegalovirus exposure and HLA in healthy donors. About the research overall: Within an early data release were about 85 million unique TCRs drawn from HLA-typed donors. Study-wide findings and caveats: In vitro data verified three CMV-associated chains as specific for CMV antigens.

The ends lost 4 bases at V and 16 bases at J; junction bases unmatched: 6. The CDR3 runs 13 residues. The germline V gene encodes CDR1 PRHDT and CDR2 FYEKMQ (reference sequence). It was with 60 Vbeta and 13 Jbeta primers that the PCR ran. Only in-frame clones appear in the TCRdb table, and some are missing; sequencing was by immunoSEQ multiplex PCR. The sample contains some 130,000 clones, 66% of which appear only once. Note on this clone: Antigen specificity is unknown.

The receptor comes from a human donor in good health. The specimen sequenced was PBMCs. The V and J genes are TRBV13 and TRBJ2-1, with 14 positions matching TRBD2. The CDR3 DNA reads TGTGCCAGCAGCTCGACTAGCGGGAGGGGGCATTTCTTC. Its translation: CASSSTSGRGHFF. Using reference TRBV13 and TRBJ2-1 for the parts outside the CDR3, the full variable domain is AAGVIQSPRHLIKEKRETATLKCYPIPRHDTVYWYQQGPGQDPQFLISFYEKMQSDKGSIPDRFSAQQFSDYHSELNMSSLELGDSALYFCASSSTSGRGHFFGPGTRLTVL.